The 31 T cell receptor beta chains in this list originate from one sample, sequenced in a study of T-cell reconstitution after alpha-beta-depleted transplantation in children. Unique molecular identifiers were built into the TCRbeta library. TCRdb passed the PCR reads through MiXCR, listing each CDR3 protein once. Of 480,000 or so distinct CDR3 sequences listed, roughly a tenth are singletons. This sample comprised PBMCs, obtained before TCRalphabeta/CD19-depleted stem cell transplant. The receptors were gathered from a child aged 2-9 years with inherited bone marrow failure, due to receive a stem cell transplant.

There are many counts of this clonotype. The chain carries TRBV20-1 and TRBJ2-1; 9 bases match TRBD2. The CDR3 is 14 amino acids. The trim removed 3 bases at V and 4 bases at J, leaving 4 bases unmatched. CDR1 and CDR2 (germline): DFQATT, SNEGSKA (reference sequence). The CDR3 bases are TGCAGTGCTAGTTCCGCGGGAGGGTACAATGAGCAGTTCTTC. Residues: CSASSAGGYNEQFF.

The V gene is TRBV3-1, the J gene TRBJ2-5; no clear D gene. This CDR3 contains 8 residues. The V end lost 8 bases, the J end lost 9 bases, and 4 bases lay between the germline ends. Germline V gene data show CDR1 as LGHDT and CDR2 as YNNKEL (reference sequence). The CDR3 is CASRAQYF. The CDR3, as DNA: TGTGCCAGCCGGGCCCAGTACTTC.

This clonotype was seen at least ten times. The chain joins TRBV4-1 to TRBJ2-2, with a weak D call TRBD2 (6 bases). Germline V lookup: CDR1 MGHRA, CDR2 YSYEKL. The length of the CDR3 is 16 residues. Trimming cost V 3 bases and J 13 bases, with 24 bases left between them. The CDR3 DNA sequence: TGCGCCAGCAGCCAGATCTATGACACGGGGGAGAGGAGGCTGTTTTTT. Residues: CASSQIYDTGERRLFF.

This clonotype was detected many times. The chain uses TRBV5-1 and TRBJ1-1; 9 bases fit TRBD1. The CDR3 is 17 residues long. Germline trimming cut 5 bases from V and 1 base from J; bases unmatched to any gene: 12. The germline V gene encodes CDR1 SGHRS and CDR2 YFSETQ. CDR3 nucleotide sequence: TGCGCCAGCAGGAGATCGTCGGGGACAGGGAGGAACACTGAAGCTTTCTTT. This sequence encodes CASRRSSGTGRNTEAFF.

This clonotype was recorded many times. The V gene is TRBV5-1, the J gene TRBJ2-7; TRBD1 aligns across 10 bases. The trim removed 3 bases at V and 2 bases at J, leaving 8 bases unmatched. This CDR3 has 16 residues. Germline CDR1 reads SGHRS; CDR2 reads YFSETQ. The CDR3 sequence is CASSSFSGTGAYEQYF. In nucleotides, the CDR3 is TGCGCCAGCAGCTCGTTTTCTGGGACAGGGGCCTACGAGCAGTACTTC.

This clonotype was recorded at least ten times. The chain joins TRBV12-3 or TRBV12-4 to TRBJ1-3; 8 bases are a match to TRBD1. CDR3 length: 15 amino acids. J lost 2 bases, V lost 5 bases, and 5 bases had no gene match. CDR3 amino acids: CASSPIQGAGNTIYF. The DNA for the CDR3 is TGTGCCAGCAGTCCCATACAGGGGGCTGGAAACACCATATATTTT.

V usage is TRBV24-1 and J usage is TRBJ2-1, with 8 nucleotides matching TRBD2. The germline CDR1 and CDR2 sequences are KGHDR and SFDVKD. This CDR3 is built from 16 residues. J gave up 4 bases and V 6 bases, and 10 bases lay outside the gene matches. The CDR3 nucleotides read TGTGCCACCAGTTCAATGGGACTAGGGGCTTACAATGAGCAGTTCTTC. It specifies CATSSMGLGAYNEQFF.

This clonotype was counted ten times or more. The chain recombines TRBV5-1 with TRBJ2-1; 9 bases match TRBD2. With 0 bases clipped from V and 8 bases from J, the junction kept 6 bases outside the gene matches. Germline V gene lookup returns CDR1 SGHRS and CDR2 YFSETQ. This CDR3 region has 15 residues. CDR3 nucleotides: TGCGCCAGCAGCTTGGAAGCGGGAGGATACGATGAGCAGTTCTTC. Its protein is CASSLEAGGYDEQFF.

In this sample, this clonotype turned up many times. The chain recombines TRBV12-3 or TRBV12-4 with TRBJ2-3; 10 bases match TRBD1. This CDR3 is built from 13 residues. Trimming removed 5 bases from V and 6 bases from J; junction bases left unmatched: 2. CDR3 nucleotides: TGTGCCAGCAGTCCGGACAGGGGGGATACGCAGTATTTT. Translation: CASSPDRGDTQYF.

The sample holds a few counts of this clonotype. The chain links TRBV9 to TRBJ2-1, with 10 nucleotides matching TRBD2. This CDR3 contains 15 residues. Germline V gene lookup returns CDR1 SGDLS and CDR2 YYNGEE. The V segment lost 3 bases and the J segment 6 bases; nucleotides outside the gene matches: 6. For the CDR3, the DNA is TGTGCCAGCAGCGCGCTAGCGGGAGTCGCCAATGAGCAGTTCTTC. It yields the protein CASSALAGVANEQFF.

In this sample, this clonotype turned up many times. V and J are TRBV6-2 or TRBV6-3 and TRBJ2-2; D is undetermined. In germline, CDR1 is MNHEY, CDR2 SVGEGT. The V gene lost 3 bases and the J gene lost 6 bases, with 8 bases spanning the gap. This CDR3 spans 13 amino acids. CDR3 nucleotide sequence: TGTGCCAGCAGTTATCTAACTCCCGGGGAGCTGTTTTTT. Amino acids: CASSYLTPGELFF.

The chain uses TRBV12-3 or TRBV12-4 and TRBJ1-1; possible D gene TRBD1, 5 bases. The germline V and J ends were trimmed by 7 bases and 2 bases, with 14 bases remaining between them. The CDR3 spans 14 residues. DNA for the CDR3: TGTGCCAGCACTCCCCGGGACGACAACACTGAAGCTTTCTTT. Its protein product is CASTPRDDNTEAFF.

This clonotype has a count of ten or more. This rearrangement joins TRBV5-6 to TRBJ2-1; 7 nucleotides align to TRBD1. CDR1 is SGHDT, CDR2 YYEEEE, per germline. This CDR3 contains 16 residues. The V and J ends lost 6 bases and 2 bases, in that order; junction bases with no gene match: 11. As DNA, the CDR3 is TGTGCCAGCAACACACAGGGGCCCCTAACCTACAATGAGCAGTTCTTC. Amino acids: CASNTQGPLTYNEQFF.

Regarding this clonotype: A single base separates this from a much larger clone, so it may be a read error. As DNA, the CDR3 is TGTGCCAGCAGGACCGACAGGGGGCTGACATATACGCAGTATTTT. Its protein product is CASRTDRGLTYTQYF. The rearrangement uses TRBV28 and TRBJ2-3; 10 nucleotides agree with TRBD1. Trimming at V came to 6 bases and at J to 7 bases, leaving 10 bases not matched to a gene. This CDR3 spans 15 amino acids. Germline V gene lookup returns CDR1 MDHEN and CDR2 SYDVKM.

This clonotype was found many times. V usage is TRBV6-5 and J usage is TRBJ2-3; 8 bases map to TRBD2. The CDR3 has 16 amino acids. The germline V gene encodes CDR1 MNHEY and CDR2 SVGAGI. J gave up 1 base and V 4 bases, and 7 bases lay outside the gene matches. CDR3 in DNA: TGTGCCAGCAGTTCACCCGGACTAGCAGGCACAGATACGCAGTATTTT. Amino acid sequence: CASSSPGLAGTDTQYF.

CDR3 protein: CASSPTLGGSQETQYF. CDR3 DNA sequence: TGTGCCAGCTCACCGACTCTAGGGGGATCGCAAGAGACCCAGTACTTC. The chain recombines TRBV18 with TRBJ2-5; D possibly corresponds to TRBD1 (6 bases). V lost 3 bases, J lost 2 bases, and 16 bases lay in between. Germline V lookup: CDR1 KGHSH, CDR2 LQKENI. The CDR3 totals 16 residues.

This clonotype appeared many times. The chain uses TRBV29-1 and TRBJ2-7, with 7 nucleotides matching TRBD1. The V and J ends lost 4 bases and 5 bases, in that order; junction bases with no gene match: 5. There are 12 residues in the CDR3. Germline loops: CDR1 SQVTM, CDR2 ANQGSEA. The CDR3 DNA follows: TGCAGCGTTGCACAGGGGTTCGACGAGCAGTACTTC. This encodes CSVAQGFDEQYF.

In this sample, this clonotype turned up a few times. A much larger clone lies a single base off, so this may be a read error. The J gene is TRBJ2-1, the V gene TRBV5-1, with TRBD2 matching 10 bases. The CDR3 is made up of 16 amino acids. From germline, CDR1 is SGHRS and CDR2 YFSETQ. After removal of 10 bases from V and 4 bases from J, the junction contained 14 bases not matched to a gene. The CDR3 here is CAGSQEPAGGYNEQFF. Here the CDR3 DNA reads TGCGCCGGCTCTCAAGAACCAGCGGGAGGGTACAATGAGCAGTTCTTC.

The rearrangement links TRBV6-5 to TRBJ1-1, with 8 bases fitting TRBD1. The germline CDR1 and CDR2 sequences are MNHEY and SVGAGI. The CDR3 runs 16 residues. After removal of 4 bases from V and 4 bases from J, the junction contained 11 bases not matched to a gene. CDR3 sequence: CASSLGTGGWGTEAFF. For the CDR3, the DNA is TGTGCCAGCAGTTTGGGGACAGGAGGGTGGGGCACTGAAGCTTTCTTT.

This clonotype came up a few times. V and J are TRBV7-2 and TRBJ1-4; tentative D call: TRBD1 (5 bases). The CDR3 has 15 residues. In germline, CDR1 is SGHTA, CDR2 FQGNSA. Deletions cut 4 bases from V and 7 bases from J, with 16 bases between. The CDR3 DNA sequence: TGTGCCAGCAGCTCTTATTGGGGGGGGGGTGAAAAACTGTTTTTT. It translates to CASSSYWGGGEKLFF.

The CDR3 here is CSAWTGGTEAFF. CDR3 DNA: TGCAGTGCTTGGACAGGTGGGACTGAAGCTTTCTTT. This chain joins TRBV20-1 and TRBJ1-1; 7 bases fit TRBD1. The CDR3 sequence is 12 residues long. Trimming removed 5 bases from V and 5 bases from J; junction bases left unmatched: 5. Germline loops: CDR1 DFQATT, CDR2 SNEGSKA (reference sequence).

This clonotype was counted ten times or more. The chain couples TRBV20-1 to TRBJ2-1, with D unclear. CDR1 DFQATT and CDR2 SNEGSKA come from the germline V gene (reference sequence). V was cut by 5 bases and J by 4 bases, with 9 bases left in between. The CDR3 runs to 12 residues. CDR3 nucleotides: TGCAGTGCTGACGGCGGATACAATGAGCAGTTCTTC. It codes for CSADGGYNEQFF.

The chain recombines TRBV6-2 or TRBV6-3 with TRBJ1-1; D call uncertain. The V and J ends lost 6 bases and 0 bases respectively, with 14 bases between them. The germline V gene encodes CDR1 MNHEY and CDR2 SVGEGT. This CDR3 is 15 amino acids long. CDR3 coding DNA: TGTGCCAGCAGCCCTGGGAGAGTGATGAACACTGAAGCTTTCTTT. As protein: CASSPGRVMNTEAFF.

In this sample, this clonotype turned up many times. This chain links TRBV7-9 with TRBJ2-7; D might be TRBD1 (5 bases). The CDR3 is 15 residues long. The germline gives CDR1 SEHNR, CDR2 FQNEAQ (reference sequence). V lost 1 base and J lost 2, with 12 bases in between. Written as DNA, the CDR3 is TGTGCCAGCAGCTTAGATCAGGGTCCCACCTACGAGCAGTACTTC. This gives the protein CASSLDQGPTYEQYF.

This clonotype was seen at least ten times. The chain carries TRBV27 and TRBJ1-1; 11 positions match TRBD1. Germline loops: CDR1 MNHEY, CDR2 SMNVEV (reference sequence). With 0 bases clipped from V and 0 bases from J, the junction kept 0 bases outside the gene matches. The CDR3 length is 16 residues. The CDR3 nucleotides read TGTGCCAGCAGTTTATCGGGACAGGGGGTGAACACTGAAGCTTTCTTT. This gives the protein CASSLSGQGVNTEAFF.

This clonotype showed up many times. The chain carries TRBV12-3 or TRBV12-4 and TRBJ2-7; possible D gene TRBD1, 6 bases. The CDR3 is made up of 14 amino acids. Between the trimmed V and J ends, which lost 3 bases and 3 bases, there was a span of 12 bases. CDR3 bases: TGTGCCAGCAGTTTGGTTGACAGGTACTACGAGCAGTACTTC. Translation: CASSLVDRYYEQYF.

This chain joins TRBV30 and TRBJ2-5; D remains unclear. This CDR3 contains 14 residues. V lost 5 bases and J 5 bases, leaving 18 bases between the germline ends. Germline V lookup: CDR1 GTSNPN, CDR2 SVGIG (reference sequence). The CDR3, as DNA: TGTGCCTGGCGAAGGACGCTGAAACTGGAGACCCAGTACTTC. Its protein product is CAWRRTLKLETQYF.

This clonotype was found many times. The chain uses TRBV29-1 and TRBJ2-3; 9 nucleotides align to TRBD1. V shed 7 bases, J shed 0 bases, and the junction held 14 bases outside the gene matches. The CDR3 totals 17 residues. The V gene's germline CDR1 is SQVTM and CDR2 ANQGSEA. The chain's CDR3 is CSGSGQGGADSTDTQYF. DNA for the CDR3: TGCAGCGGCTCGGGACAGGGAGGAGCTGATAGCACAGATACGCAGTATTTT.

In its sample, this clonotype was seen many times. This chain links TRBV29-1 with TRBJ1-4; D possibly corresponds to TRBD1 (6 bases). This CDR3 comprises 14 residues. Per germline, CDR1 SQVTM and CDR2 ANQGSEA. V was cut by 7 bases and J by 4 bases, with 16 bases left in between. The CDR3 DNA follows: TGCAGCGAAGACCGACAGGCCCATAATGAAAAACTGTTTTTT. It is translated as CSEDRQAHNEKLFF.

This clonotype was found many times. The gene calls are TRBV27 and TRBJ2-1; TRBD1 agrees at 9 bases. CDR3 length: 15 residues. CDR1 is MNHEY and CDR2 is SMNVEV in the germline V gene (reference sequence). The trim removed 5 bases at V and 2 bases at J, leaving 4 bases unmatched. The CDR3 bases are TGTGCCAGCAGTCCCTGGACAGGGGCCTACAATGAGCAGTTCTTC. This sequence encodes CASSPWTGAYNEQFF.

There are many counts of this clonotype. The CDR3 DNA reads TGTGCCATCAGTCGACTTGTTAATGAGCAGTTCTTC. The encoded protein is CAISRLVNEQFF. This sequence joins TRBV10-3 and TRBJ2-1; D gene unclear. CDR1 is ENHRY and CDR2 is SYGVKD in the germline V gene. CDR3 length equals 12 residues. The V and J ends lost 5 bases and 7 bases respectively, with 9 bases between them.